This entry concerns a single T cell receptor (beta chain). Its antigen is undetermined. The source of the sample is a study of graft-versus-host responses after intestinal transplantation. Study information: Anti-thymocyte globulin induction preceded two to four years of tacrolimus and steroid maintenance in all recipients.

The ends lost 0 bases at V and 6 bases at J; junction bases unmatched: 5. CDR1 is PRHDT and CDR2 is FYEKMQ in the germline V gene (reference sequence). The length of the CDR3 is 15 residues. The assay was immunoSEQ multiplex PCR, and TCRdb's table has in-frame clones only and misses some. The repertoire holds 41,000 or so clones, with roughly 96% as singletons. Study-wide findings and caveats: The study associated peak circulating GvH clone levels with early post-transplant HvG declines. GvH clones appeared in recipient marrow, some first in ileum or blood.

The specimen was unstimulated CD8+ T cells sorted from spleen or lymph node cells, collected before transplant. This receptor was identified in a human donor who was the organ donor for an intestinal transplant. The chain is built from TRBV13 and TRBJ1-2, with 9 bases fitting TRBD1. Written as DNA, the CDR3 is TGTGCCAGCAGCTTAGGCGGACAGGGGCGCCATGGCTACACCTTC. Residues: CASSLGGQGRHGYTF.